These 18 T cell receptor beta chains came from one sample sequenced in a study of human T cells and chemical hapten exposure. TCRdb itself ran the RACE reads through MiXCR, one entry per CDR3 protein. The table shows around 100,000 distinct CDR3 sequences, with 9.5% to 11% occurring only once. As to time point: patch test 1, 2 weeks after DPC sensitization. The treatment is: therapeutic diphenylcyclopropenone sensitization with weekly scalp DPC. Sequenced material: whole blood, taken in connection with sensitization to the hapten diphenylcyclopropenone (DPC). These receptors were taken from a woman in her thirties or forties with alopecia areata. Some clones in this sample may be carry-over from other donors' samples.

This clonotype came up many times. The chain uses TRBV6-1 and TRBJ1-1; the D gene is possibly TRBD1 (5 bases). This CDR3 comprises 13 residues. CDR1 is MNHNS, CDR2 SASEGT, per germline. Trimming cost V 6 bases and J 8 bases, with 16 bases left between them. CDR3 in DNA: TGTGCCAGCAGACCTGGGGCCGGGTTGGAAGCTTTCTTT. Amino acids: CASRPGAGLEAFF.

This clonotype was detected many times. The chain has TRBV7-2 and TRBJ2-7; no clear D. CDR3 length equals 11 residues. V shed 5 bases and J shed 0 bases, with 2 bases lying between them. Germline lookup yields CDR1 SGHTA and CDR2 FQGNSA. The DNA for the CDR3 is TGTGCCAGCAGCGACTCCTACGAGCAGTACTTC. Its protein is CASSDSYEQYF.

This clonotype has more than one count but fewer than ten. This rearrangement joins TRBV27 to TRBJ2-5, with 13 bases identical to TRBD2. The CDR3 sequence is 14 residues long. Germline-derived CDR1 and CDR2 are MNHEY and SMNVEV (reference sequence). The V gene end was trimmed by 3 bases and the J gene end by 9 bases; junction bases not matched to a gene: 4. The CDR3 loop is CASSFTLAGGAQYF. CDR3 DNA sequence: TGTGCCAGCAGTTTTACACTAGCGGGGGGGGCCCAGTACTTC.

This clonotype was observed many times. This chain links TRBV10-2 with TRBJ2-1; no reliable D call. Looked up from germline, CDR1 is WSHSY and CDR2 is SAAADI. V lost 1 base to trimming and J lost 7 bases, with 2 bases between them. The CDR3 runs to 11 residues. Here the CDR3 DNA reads TGCGCCAGCAGTGAGTTAAATGAGCAGTTCTTC. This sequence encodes CASSELNEQFF.

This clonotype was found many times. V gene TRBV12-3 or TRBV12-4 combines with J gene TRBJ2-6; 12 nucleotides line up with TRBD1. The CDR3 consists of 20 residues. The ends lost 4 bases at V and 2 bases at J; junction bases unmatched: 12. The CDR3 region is CASSSNPGTGGEPGANVLTF. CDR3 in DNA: TGTGCCAGCAGTTCTAACCCTGGGACAGGGGGCGAGCCTGGGGCCAACGTCCTGACTTTC.

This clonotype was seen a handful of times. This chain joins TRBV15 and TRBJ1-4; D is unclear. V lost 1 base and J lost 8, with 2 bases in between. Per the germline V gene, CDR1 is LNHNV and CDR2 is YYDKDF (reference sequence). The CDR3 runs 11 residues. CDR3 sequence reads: CATSRGEKLFF. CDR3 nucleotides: TGTGCCACCAGCAGAGGGGAAAAACTGTTTTTT.

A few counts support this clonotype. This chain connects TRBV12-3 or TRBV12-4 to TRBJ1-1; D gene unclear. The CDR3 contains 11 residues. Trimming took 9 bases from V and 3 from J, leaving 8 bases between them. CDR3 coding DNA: TGTGCCAGTAGACTGTACACTGAAGCTTTCTTT. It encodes CASRLYTEAFF.

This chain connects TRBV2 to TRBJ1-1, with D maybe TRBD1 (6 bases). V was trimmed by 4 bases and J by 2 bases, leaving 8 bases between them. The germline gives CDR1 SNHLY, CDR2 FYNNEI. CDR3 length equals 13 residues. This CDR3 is CASSAGANTEAFF. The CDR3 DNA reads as TGTGCCAGCAGTGCGGGGGCTAACACTGAAGCTTTCTTT.

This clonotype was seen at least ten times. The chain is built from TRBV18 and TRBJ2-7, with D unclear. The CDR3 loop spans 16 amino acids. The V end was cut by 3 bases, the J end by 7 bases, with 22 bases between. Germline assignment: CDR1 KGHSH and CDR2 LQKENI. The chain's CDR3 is CASSPPLSAPLREQYF. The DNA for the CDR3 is TGTGCCAGCTCACCTCCCCTATCAGCCCCCCTTAGGGAGCAGTACTTC.

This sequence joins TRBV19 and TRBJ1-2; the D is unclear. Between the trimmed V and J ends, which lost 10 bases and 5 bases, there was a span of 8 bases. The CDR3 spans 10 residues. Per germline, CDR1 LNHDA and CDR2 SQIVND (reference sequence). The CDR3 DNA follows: TGTGCCACCTCCCAATATGGCTACACCTTC. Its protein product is CATSQYGYTF.

CDR3 residues: CSARDFSSGNTIYF. The CDR3 DNA is TGCAGTGCAAGGGACTTTAGCTCTGGAAACACCATATATTTT. The rearrangement links TRBV20-1 to TRBJ1-3, with D perhaps matching TRBD1 (5 bases). Germline CDR1 DFQATT, CDR2 SNEGSKA (reference sequence). CDR3 length equals 14 residues. Trimming removed 6 bases from V and 0 bases from J, with 12 bases in between.

The CDR3 protein is CASSSTVYGYTF. As DNA, the CDR3 is TGTGCCAGCAGCTCGACAGTCTATGGCTACACCTTC. V usage is TRBV7-2 and J usage is TRBJ1-2; maybe TRBD1 (5 bases). V gave up 4 bases and J gave up 4 bases, with 7 bases separating them. This CDR3 is 12 amino acids long. The germline V gene encodes CDR1 SGHTA and CDR2 FQGNSA.

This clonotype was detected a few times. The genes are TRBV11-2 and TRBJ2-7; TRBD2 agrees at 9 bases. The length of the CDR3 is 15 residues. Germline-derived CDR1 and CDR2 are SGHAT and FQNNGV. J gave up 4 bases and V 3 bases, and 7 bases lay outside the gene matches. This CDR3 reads CASSFLTSGGYEQYF. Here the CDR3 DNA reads TGTGCCAGCAGCTTCTTGACTAGCGGAGGGTACGAGCAGTACTTC.

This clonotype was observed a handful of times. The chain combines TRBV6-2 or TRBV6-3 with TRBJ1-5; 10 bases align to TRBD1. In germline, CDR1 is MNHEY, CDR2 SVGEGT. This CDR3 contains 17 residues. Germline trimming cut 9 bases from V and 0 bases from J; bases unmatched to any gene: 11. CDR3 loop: CARPWTGGPYSNQPQHF. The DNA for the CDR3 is TGTGCCAGACCCTGGACAGGGGGGCCCTATAGCAATCAGCCCCAGCATTTT.

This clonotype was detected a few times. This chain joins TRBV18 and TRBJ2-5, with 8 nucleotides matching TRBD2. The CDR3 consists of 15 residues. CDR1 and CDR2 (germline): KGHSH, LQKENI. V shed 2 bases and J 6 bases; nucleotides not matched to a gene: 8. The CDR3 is CASSPGRGGRKTQYF. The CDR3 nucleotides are TGTGCCAGCTCACCAGGCAGAGGCGGGAGGAAGACCCAGTACTTC.

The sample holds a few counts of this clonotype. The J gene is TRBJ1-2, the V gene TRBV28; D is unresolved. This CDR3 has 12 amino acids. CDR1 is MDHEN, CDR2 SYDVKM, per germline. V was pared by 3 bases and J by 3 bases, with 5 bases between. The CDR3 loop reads CASSLGYYGYTF. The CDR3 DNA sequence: TGTGCCAGCAGTTTGGGGTACTATGGCTACACCTTC.

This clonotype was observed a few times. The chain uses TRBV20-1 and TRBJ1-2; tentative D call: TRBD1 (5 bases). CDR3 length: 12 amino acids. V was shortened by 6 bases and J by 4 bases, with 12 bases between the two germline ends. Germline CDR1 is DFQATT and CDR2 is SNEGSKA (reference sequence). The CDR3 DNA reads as TGCAGTGCCAGGACGGGGCCCTATGGCTACACCTTC. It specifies CSARTGPYGYTF.

CDR3 sequence (DNA): TGCAGCGTTTACTCCTCCCTGGGAGCCCGTCGGTACGAGCAGTACTTC. Translated: CSVYSSLGARRYEQYF. The chain combines TRBV29-1 with TRBJ2-7, with D possibly TRBD2 on 5 matching bases. This CDR3 is 16 amino acids long. Germline V gene sequence: CDR1 SQVTM, CDR2 ANQGSEA. Trimming pared 5 bases from V and 4 bases from J, leaving 24 bases between.